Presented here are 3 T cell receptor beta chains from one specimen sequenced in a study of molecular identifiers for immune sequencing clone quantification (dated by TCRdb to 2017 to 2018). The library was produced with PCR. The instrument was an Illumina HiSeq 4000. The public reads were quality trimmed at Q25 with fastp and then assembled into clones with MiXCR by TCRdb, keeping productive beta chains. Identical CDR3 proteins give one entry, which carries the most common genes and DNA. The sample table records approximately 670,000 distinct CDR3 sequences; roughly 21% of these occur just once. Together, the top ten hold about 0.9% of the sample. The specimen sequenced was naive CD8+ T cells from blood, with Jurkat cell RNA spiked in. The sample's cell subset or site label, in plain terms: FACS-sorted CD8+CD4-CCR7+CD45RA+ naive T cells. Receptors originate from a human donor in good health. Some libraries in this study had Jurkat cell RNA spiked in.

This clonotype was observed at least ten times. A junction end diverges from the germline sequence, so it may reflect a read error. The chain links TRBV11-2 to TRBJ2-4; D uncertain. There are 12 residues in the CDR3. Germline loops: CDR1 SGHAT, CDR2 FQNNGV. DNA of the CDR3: TGTGCCAGCAGCTCCATGGGCTACAGTATGTTCTTC. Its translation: CASSSMGYSMFF.

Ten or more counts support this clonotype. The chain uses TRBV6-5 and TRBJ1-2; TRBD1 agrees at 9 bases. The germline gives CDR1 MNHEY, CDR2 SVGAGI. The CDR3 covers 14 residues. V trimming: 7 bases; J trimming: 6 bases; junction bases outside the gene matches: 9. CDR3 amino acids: CASIQSGTGNGYTF. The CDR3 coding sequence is TGTGCCAGCATCCAATCCGGGACAGGGAATGGCTACACCTTC.

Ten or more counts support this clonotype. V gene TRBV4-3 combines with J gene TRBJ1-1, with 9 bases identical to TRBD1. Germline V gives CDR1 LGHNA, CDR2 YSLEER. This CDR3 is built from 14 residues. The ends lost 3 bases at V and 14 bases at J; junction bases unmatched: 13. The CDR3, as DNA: TGCGCCAGCAGCCACACGCATCCGGGACAGGGTCTCTTCTTT. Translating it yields CASSHTHPGQGLFF.